This record looks at one T cell receptor beta chain sequence and its context. No cognate antigen has been identified for it. Base qualities are not at hand, and no much larger clone is one base apart. The CDR3 covers 14 residues, taking in both the cysteine and the phenylalanine. The read is trimmed to its CDR3 DNA, 42 bases read in frame from base 1. CDR1 and CDR2, per the germline V gene, are SGHDN and FVKESK. V is reduced by 4 bases and J by 3 bases, leaving a spacing of 13 bases between them. This sample is part of a study of Graves' ophthalmopathy and Graves' hyperthyroidism (dated by TCRdb to the late 2010s). Turning to the overall study: Peripheral blood was collected at initial diagnosis, before any treatment. In total, over 130 blood samples were TCR-sequenced: roughly 45 ophthalmopathy, 75 hyperthyroidism and about 17 hyperthyroidism-to-ophthalmopathy patients. The study used signatures of the TCR beta repertoire to tell Graves' ophthalmopathy apart from Graves' hyperthyroidism and to predict which patients would progress to ophthalmopathy. In over five hyperthyroidism patients, the T-cell repertoires found in thyroid tissue were compared with those found in blood. Following sample collection, hyperthyroidism patients were given methimazole at a starting dose of 30 mg daily, and ophthalmopathy patients were given high-dose intravenous methylprednisolone. For training and testing, the roughly 93 patients in the discovery cohort were randomly divided in a 7:3 ratio. An independent validation cohort comprised some 19 hyperthyroidism patients and roughly 15 patients who later progressed from hyperthyroidism to ophthalmopathy. A discovery set of 100 patients (roughly 43 ophthalmopathy, just over 55 stable hyperthyroidism) was enrolled to explore V-J signatures distinguishing ophthalmopathy from hyperthyroidism. General conclusions and limits of the study: In validation, the model predicted ophthalmopathy progression with about 71% sensitivity and about 73% specificity; roughly 11 predicted patients were CT-confirmed with GO in a median of roughly 6.8 months. Most of the expanded thyroid clonotypes with a frequency above 0.001 were also detected in blood, and it was suggested that the thyroid immune response may be reflected by blood repertoires. In cross-validation, the 13-signature model distinguished ophthalmopathy from stable hyperthyroidism with almost 90% sensitivity and around 82% specificity, and in the test set the corresponding values were around 80% and 75%. No statistical method was used to set the sample size in advance, and the investigators knew which group each participant was assigned to.

Hyperthyroidism was considered stable if no progression to ophthalmopathy occurred within 18 months of follow-up. The hyperthyroidism patients were 18 to 65 years old and newly diagnosed, with a disease duration of less than 2 months. Patients were excluded if they had other autoimmune diseases, uncontrolled infections, pregnancy or lactation. Diagnosis relied on clinical symptoms, serum thyroxine, TRAb, thyroid ultrasound and orbital computed tomography. Ficoll-Paque density gradient centrifugation was used to isolate PBMCs from 8 to 10 ml of fresh peripheral blood. Total RNA was extracted with Trizol reagent and quality-checked on an Agilent 2100 Bioanalyzer. For repertoire sequencing, the TCR beta CDR3 regions were amplified from RNA transcripts. HTBI primers and the Qiagen OneStep RT-PCR kit were used in a first-round RT-PCR, which was followed by a second-round multiplex PCR, size selection and purification. The libraries underwent paired-end sequencing with 100 bp reads on an Illumina HiSeq2000. Per the source publication's procedure: SOAPnuke was used to process the reads, throwing out any read that had adapters, had uncalled bases, had a mean Phred below 15, or lacked an exact constant-primer or identifier match. COPE v1.2.5 was used to merge the high-quality paired reads. Each unique nucleotide sequence was defined as a clonotype, and clonotypes were aligned to IMGT TRB V, D and J references with MiTCR v1.1. Analysis was restricted to V-J combinations with a frequency above 0.0001, which covered about 99% of repertoires. For each V-J combination, a TCR clonal expansion and chaos score was defined as F50 clonal expansion divided by the chaos observed in the TCRdist matrix. Welch's t-statistics and random forest were used to reduce features to about 14 V-J combinations, which were fed into a naive Bayes classifier. The similarity between thyroid and blood repertoires was quantified using the Morisita-Horn index. TCRdb trimmed public reads at Q25 via fastp, called clones via MiXCR and kept in-frame beta chains. Each CDR3 protein gets just one entry, which takes the most common genes and DNA from the rows behind it. Clone size and V and J calls follow TCRdb, not the original study. This sample comprises roughly 410,000 distinct CDR3 sequences, approximately 15% of them detected only once. 7% of the sample is in the top ten clones.

Sequencing input: peripheral blood. The chain joins TRBV14 to TRBJ2-7, and the D gene may be TRBD2, 5 bases matching. The sequence derives from a woman between 18 and 30 years old with stable Graves' hyperthyroidism. Donor details come from another sample of the same person, matched by shared clones. Here the CDR3 is given as CASSPREDNYEQYF. The DNA reads as follows: TGTGCCAGCAGCCCTCGGGAAGACAACTACGAGCAGTACTTC.